This is a list of T cell receptor beta chains from one sample in a study of shared clonotypes between healthy human individuals. TCRdb keeps only in-frame clones here, not all; method: immunoSEQ multiplex PCR. Of hundreds of thousands of clones listed, 95% to 98% are singletons. Sequences were obtained from naive CD8+ T cells sorted from blood. These receptors originate from a man aged 30 to 39 in good health. Each CDR3 is given without its conserved first and last residue. The order of the fields is clone size, V gene, J gene, CDR3 protein. Clone sizes are given selectively: once, few, many, or a class where the clone is expanded.

size: .; V: TRBV27; J: TRBJ2-7; CDR3: ASSLSSAVEQY
size: .; V: TRBV20-1; J: TRBJ2-3; CDR3: SAWKDTQY
size: once; V: TRBV27; J: TRBJ1-2; CDR3: ASTTSRDRMYGYT
size: .; V: TRBV30; J: TRBJ1-1; CDR3: AWILMAAHTEAF
size: .; V: TRBV5-4; J: TRBJ1-2; CDR3: ASSLAYGGSQQRDGYT
size: .; V: TRBV14; J: TRBJ1-2; CDR3: ASSQVQALYGYT
size: .; V: TRBV28; J: TRBJ2-7; CDR3: ASSSLGVEQY
size: .; V: TRBV7-9; J: TRBJ1-3; CDR3: ASSSSRADRSSGNTIY
size: .; V: TRBV6-5; J: TRBJ2-3; CDR3: ASSPLGGYTDTQY
size: .; V: TRBV7-8; J: TRBJ2-7; CDR3: ASSLARGDPYEQY
size: .; V: TRBV5-8; J: TRBJ2-1; CDR3: ASSSRVNEQF
size: .; V: TRBV6-7; J: TRBJ2-1; CDR3: ASRTSGRAFNEQF
size: once; V: TRBV27; J: TRBJ2-7; CDR3: ASSPNRGWPYEQY
size: .; V: TRBV11-2; J: TRBJ1-1; CDR3: ASSLQGPNTEAF
size: .; V: TRBV6-4; J: TRBJ2-2; CDR3: ASRERGETGELF
size: .; V: TRBV28; J: TRBJ2-1; CDR3: ASSSGPGTGPSNEQF
size: .; V: TRBV18; J: TRBJ2-6; CDR3: ASSPPGGSGANVLT
size: .; V: TRBV29-1; J: TRBJ2-7; CDR3: SIDRGYEQY
size: once; V: TRBV18; J: TRBJ2-5; CDR3: ASSPVLEGLAAYQETQY
size: .; V: TRBV27; J: TRBJ2-3; CDR3: ASSLGQTARSDTQY
size: .; V: TRBV4-1; J: TRBJ2-1; CDR3: ASSQAHEQF
size: .; V: TRBV27; J: TRBJ2-1; CDR3: ASSSTGVPYNEQF
size: .; V: TRBV6-6; J: TRBJ2-7; CDR3: ASSLERPHEQY
size: .; V: TRBV6-6; J: TRBJ1-5; CDR3: ASSFPGNSQPQH
size: .; V: TRBV29-1; J: TRBJ2-5; CDR3: SVSGLHQETQY
size: .; V: TRBV4-1; J: TRBJ2-1; CDR3: ASSQDDNPHNEQF
size: .; V: TRBV10-3; J: TRBJ1-3; CDR3: AISSGNTIY
size: .; V: TRBV29-1; J: TRBJ2-7; CDR3: SVVTGVGTVDYEQY
size: .; V: TRBV7-8; J: TRBJ2-7; CDR3: ASSSRSRGGEQY
size: .; V: TRBV6-5; J: TRBJ2-3; CDR3: ATGLAGTDTQY
size: .; V: TRBV9; J: TRBJ2-7; CDR3: ASSVGGGTYEQY
size: .; V: TRBV7-7; J: TRBJ2-7; CDR3: ASSPGTGSSYEQY
size: .; V: TRBV27; J: TRBJ1-1; CDR3: ASSLVFNTEAF
size: .; V: TRBV7-6; J: TRBJ2-6; CDR3: ASSYGTGADSGANVLT
size: .; V: TRBV29-1; J: TRBJ2-1; CDR3: SVDDSGSNNEQF
size: .; V: TRBV9; J: TRBJ2-6; CDR3: ASSTRLQALSGANVLT
size: .; V: TRBV5-5; J: TRBJ1-1; CDR3: ASSYGDRGRAINTEAF
size: .; V: TRBV7-8; J: TRBJ1-1; CDR3: ASSRGERNTEAF
size: .; V: TRBV2; J: TRBJ1-1; CDR3: ASSDGTGGLKNTEAF
size: .; V: TRBV9; J: TRBJ2-5; CDR3: ASSVAEGRRQETQY
size: .; V: TRBV4-1; J: TRBJ2-7; CDR3: ASSQAGTASYEQY
size: .; V: TRBV11-2; J: TRBJ1-2; CDR3: ASSGSDRGGYGYT